This TCR beta chain came from a study of identical twins. V lost 0 bases, J lost 4 bases, and 5 bases stayed unmatched. The CDR3 has 14 residues. CDR1 and CDR2 from the germline V gene are DFQATT and SNEGSKA (reference sequence). Using its own MiXCR run on the 5' RACE reads, TCRdb lists one record per CDR3 protein. This table holds some 690,000 distinct CDR3 sequences, over 20% found once. Turning to this clonotype: As yet, its antigen is unknown.

Points from the study as a whole: Findings came from cross-sectional statistics, without long-term follow-up of donors. In beta out-of-frame sequences, the excess sharing between twins was weaker.

These same data were also listed under a study on T cells expressing NK-cell markers. That work adds: Repertoire data for TCR beta were derived from sorted T cells (CD3+CD56+NKG2C+, CD3+CD56+NKG2C- and CD3+CD56-NKG2C+). Researchers report these clonotypes also headed the CD3+CD56-NKG2C+ fraction in four donors.

The genes are TRBV20-1 and TRBJ1-2, with TRBD1 matching over 7 bases. Sequencing used PBMCs. The receptor comes from a young woman in good health. The DNA of the CDR3 is TGCAGTGCTAGAGATGGTGGGACAGTCTATGGCTACACCTTC. This sequence encodes CSARDGGTVYGYTF.